Below, one T cell receptor beta chain is given with its context. The antigen remains unidentified. This entry belongs to a study of T cell responses to AZD1222 COVID-19 vaccine. Findings of the study overall: Most donors were white British, females outnumbered males, and clonal diversity was possibly underestimated. CD4 TCRs linked to vaccination spanned spike, dominating at 160-218 and 743-854. Only a handful of AZD1222 recipients were seropositive at baseline.

From germline, CDR1 is DFQATT and CDR2 SNEGSKA (reference sequence). The V and J ends lost 3 bases and 7 bases respectively, with 10 bases between them. This CDR3 spans 11 amino acids. The data were produced by immunoSEQ multiplex PCR, yet TCRdb's version contains in-frame clones alone and is incomplete. The sample holds 53,000 or so clones, around 85% seen once. This receptor was taken from an adult in good health. Sequencing was performed on peripheral blood, taken on day 0 of MenACWY control vaccination. The chain links TRBV20-1 to TRBJ2-7, with D perhaps TRBD2 (5 bases). CDR3 coding DNA: TGCAGTGCTAGCGGACTTGTAGAGCAGTACTTC. Its translation: CSASGLVEQYF.